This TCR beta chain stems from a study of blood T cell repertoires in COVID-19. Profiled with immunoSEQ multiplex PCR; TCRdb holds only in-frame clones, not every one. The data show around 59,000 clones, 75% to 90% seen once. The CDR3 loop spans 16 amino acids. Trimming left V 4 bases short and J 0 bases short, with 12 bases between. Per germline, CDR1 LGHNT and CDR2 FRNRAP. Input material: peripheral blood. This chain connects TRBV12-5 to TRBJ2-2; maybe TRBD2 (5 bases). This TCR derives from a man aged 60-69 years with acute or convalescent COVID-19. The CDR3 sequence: CASGWSYGANTGELFF. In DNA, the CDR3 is TGTGCTAGTGGTTGGAGTTACGGGGCGAACACCGGGGAGCTGTTTTTT.